These T cell receptor beta chains were read from a single sample in a study of blood T cells in healthy people across ages. TCRdb redid the calling of the 5' RACE reads with MiXCR, one entry per CDR3 protein. The data show some 670,000 distinct CDR3 sequences, about 50% seen once. The sample taken for sequencing was blood. The receptors stem from a woman aged 80 or older in good health. The CDR3 runs from the conserved cysteine through the conserved F or W. The D gene is left open where the match is weak. Expanded clones get a size class; other rows say once, few or many, or leave the size out.

CDR3 | DNA | size | D | J | V
CASGITGADTQYF | TGTGCCAGCGGAATTACAGGGGCAGATACGCAGTATTTT | many | TRBD1 | TRBJ2-3 | TRBV12-3/TRBV12-4
CASSPQGDRSYNEQFF | TGTGCCAGCAGCCCCCAGGGGGACCGCTCCTACAATGAGCAGTTCTTC | - | TRBD1 | TRBJ2-1 | TRBV11-1
CASSPEDYQPQHF | TGTGCCAGCAGTCCAGAGGATTATCAGCCCCAGCATTTT | many | - | TRBJ1-5 | TRBV12-3/TRBV12-4
CASSRLAGGIVTEAFF | TGTGCCAGCAGCAGGCTGGCAGGGGGTATCGTCACTGAAGCTTTCTTT | - | TRBD1 | TRBJ1-1 | TRBV3-1
CASMQRELYGYTF | TGTGCCAGCATGCAAAGGGAGCTCTATGGCTACACCTTC | - | - | TRBJ1-2 | TRBV6-6
CASRDSGGADTGELFF | TGTGCCAGCAGAGACAGCGGGGGGGCTGACACCGGGGAGCTGTTTTTT | - | TRBD2 | TRBJ2-2 | TRBV4-2
CATRGSGHSYNEQYF | TGTGCCACCAGGGGTAGCGGGCACTCCTACAATGAGCAGTACTTC | - | TRBD2 | TRBJ2-7 | TRBV24-1
CASSVGGSGTIYGYTF | TGTGCCAGCAGCGTCGGGGGCTCCGGGACAATTTATGGCTACACCTTC | once | - | TRBJ1-2 | TRBV9
CASSSGFGAFF | TGTGCCAGCAGTTCAGGGTTCGGAGCTTTCTTT | - | - | TRBJ1-1 | TRBV28
CASSRVVQETQHF | TGCGCCAGCAGCAGAGTAGTCCAAGAGACCCAGCACTTC | - | - | TRBJ2-5 | TRBV5-1
CAWTGQGIETQYF | TGTGCCTGGACGGGACAGGGTATAGAGACCCAGTACTTC | - | TRBD1 | TRBJ2-5 | TRBV30
CASSPGQGRPLHF | TGTGCCAGCAGCCCGGGACAGGGAAGACCCCTCCACTTT | - | TRBD1 | TRBJ1-6 | TRBV7-2
CASSSPGRTDTQYF | TGTGCCAGCAGTTCCCCGGGCCGCACAGATACGCAGTATTTT | many | - | TRBJ2-3 | TRBV28
CASSQVNGLTDTQYF | TGTGCCAGCAGCCAAGTGAATGGCCTCACAGATACGCAGTATTTT | - | - | TRBJ2-3 | TRBV4-2
CASGTKNIQYF | TGTGCCAGCGGTACCAAAAACATTCAGTACTTC | medium-sized | - | TRBJ2-4 | TRBV6-5
CASSPPAPGKNEQYF | TGTGCCAGCTCACCACCGGCTCCAGGGAAAAATGAGCAGTACTTC | - | - | TRBJ2-7 | TRBV18
CASSSTGLIGNNEQFF | TGTGCCAGCAGTTCCACAGGGCTAATAGGCAACAATGAGCAGTTCTTC | - | - | TRBJ2-1 | TRBV14